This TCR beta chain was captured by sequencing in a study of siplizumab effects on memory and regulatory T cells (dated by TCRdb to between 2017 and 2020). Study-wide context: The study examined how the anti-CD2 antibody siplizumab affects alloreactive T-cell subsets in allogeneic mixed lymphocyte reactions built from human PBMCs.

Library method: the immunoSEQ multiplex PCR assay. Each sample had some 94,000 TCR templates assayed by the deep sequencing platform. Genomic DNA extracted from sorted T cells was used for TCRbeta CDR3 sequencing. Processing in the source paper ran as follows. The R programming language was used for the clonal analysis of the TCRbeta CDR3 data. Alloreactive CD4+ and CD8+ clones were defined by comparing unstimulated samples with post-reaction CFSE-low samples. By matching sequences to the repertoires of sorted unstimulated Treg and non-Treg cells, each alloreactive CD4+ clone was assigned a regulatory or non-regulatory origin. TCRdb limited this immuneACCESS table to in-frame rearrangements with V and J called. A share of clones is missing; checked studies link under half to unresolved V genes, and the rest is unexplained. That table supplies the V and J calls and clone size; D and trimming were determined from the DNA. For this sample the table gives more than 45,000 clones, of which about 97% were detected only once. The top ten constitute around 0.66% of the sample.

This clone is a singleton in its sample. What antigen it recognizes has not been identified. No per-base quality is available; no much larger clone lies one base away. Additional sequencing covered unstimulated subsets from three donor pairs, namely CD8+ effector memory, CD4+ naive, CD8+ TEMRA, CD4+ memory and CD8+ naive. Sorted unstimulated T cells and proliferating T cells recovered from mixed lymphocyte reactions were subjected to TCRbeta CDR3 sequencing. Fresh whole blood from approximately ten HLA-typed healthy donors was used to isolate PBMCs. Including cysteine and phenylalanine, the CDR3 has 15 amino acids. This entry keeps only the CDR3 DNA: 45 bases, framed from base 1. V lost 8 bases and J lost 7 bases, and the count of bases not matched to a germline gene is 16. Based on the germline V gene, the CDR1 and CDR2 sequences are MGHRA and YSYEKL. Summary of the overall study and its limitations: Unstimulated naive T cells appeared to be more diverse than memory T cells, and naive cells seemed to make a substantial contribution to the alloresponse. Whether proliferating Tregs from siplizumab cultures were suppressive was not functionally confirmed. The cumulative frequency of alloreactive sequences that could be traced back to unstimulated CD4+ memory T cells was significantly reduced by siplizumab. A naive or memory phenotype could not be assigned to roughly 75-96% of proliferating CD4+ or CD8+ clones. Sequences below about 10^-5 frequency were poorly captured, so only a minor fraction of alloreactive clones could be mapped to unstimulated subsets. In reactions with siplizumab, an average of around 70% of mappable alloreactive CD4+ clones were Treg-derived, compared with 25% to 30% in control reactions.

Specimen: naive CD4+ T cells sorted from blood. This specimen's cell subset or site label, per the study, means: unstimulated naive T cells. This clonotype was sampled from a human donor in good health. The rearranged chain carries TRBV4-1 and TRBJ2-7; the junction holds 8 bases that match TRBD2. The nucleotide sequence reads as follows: TGCGCCAGCCGCCCCGTCGGCGGGAGGCCCCAGGAGCAGTACTTC. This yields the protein CASRPVGGRPQEQYF.